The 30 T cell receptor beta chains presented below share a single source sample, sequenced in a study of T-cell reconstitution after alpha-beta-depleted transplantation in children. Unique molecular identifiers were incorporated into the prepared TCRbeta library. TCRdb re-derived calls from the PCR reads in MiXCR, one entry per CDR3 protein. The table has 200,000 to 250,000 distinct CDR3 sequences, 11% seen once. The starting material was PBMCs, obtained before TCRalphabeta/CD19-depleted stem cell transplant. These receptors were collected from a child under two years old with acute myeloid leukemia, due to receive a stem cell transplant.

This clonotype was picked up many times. DNA of the CDR3: TGTGCCAGCAGCCGGCACAGCGACACCGGGGAGCTGTTTTTT. This sequence encodes CASSRHSDTGELFF. The chain recombines TRBV3-1 with TRBJ2-2; no reliable D call. The V end lost 4 bases, the J end lost 3 bases, and 9 bases lay between the germline ends. The germline gives CDR1 LGHDT, CDR2 YNNKEL (reference sequence). There are 14 residues in the CDR3.

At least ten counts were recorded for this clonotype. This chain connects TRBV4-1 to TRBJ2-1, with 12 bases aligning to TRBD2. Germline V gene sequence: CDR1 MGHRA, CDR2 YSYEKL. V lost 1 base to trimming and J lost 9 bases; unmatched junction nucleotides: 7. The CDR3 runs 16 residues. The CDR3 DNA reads TGCGCCAGCAGCCAAGTGGTACTAGCGGGGGGCGTTGAGCAGTTCTTC. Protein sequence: CASSQVVLAGGVEQFF.

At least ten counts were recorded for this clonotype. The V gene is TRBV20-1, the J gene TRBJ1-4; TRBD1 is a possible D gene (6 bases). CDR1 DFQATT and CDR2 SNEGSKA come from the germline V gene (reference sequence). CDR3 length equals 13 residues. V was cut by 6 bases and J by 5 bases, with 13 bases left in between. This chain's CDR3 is CSAATGKNEKLFF. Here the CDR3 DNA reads TGCAGTGCCGCGACAGGCAAAAATGAAAAACTGTTTTTT.

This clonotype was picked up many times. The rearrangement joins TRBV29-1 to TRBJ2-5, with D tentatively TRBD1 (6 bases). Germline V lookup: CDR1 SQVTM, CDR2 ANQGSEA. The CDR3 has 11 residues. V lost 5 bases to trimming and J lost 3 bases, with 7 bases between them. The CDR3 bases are TGCAGCGTTTACAGGGAAGAGACCCAGTACTTC. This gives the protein CSVYREETQYF.

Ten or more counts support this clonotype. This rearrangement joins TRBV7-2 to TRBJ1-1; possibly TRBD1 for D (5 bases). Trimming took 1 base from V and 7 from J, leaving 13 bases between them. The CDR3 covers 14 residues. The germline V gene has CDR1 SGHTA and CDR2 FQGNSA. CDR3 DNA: TGTGCCAGCAGCTTAGTTTGGGGGGGGAGTGAAGCTTTCTTT. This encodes CASSLVWGGSEAFF.

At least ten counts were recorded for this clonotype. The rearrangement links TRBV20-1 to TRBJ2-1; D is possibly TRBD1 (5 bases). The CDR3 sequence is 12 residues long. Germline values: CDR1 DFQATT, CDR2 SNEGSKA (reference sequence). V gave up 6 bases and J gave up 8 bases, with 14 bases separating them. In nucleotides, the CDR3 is TGCAGTGCGATAAAGGGGCGGTATGAGCAGTTCTTC. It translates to CSAIKGRYEQFF.

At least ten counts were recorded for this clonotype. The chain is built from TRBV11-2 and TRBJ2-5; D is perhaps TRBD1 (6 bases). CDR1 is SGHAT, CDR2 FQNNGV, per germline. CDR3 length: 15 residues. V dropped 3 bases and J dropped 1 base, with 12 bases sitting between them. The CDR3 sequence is CASSLPQDSQETQYF. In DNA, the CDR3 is TGTGCCAGCAGCTTGCCCCAGGACAGCCAAGAGACCCAGTACTTC. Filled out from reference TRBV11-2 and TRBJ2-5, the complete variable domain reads EAGVAQSPRYKIIEKRQSVAFWCNPISGHATLYWYQQILGQGPKLLIQFQNNGVVDDSQLPKDRFSAERLKGVDSTLKIQPAKLEDSAVYLCASSLPQDSQETQYFGPGTRLLVL.

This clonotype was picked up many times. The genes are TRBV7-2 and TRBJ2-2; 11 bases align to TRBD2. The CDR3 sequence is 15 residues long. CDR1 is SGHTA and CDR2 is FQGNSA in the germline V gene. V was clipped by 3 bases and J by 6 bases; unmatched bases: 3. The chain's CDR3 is CASSFTSGGPGELFF. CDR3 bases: TGTGCCAGCAGCTTTACTAGCGGGGGTCCCGGGGAGCTGTTTTTT.

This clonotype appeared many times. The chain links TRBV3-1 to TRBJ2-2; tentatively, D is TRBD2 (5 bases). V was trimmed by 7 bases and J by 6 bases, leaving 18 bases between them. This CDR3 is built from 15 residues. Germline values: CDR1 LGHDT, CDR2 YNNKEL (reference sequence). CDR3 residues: CASTSIAYSPGELFF. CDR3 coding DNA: TGTGCCAGCACCTCTATAGCGTATTCACCCGGGGAGCTGTTTTTT.

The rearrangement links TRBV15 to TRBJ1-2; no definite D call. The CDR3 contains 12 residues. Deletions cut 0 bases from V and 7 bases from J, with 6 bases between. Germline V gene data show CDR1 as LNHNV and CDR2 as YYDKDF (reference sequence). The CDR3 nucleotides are TGTGCCACCAGCAGAGAGGGGTTTGGCTACACCTTC. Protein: CATSREGFGYTF.

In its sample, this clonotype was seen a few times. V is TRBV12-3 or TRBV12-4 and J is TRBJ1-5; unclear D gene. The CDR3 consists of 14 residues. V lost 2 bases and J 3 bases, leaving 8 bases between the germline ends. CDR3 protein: CASSLIGFNQPQHF. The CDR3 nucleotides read TGTGCCAGCAGTTTAATAGGGTTCAATCAGCCCCAGCATTTT.

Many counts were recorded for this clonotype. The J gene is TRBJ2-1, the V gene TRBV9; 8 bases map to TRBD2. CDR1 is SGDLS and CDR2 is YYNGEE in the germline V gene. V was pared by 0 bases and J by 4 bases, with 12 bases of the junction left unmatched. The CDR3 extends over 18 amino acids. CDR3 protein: CASSVELAVITGYNEQFF. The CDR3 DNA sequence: TGTGCCAGCAGCGTAGAACTAGCGGTCATTACTGGGTACAATGAGCAGTTCTTC.

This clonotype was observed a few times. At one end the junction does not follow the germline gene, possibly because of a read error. This CDR3 is CASCHQVVGSGRQPQHF. In nucleotides, the CDR3 is TGTGCCAGCTGCCACCAGGTGGTTGGTTCGGGCAGGCAGCCCCAGCATTTT. The V call is TRBV3-1, the J call TRBJ1-5; no clear D gene. The CDR3 spans 17 residues. The germline V gene encodes CDR1 LGHDT and CDR2 YNNKEL (reference sequence).

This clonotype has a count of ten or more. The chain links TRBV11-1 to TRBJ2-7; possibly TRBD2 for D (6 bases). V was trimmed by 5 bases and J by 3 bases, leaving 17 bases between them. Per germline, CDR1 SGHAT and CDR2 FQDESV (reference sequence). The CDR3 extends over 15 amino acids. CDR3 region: CASSDPGTASYEQYF. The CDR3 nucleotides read TGTGCCAGCAGCGACCCCGGGACTGCGAGCTACGAGCAGTACTTC.

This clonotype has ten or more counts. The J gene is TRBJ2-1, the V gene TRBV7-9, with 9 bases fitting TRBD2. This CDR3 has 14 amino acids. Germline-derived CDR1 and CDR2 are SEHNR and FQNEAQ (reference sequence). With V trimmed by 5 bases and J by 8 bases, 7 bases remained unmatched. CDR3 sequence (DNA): TGTGCCAGCAGCCCGGGACTAGCTTTGTATGAGCAGTTCTTC. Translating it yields CASSPGLALYEQFF.

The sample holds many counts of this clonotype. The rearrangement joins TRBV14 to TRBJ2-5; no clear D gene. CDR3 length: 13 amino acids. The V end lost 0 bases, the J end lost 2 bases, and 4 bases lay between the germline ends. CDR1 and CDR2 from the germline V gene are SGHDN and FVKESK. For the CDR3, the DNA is TGTGCCAGCAGCCAAGATCTTCAAGAGACCCAGTACTTC. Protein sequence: CASSQDLQETQYF.

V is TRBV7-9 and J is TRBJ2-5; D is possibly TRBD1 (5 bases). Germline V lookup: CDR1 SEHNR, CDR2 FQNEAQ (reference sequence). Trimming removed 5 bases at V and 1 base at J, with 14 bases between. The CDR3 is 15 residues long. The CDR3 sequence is CASSIPWGFQETQYF. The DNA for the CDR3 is TGTGCCAGCAGCATCCCATGGGGCTTCCAAGAGACCCAGTACTTC.

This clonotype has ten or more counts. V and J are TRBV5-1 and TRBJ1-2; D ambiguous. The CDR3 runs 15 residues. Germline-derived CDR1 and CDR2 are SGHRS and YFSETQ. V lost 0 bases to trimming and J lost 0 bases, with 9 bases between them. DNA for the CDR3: TGCGCCAGCAGCTTGGAAACAGTCACTAACTATGGCTACACCTTC. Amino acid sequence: CASSLETVTNYGYTF.

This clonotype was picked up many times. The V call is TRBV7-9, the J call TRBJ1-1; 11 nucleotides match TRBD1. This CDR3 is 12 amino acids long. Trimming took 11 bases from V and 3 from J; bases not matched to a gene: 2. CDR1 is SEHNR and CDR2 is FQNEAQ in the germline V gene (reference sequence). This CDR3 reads CAGQGAYTEAFF. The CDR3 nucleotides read TGTGCCGGACAGGGGGCCTACACTGAAGCTTTCTTT.

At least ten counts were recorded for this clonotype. CDR3 sequence reads: CASRFQGAIPYGYTF. CDR3 DNA: TGTGCCAGCAGATTCCAGGGGGCCATCCCCTATGGCTACACCTTC. The chain recombines TRBV6-1 with TRBJ1-2; TRBD1 matches at 8 bases. CDR1 and CDR2 from the germline V gene are MNHNS and SASEGT. CDR3 length: 15 residues. After removal of 6 bases from V and 4 bases from J, the junction contained 10 bases not matched to a gene.

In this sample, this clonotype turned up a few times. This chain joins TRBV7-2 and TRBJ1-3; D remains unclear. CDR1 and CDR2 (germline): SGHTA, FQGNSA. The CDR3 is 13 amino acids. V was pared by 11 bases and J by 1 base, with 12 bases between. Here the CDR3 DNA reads TGTGCCGCCGGACCAGAATCTGGAAACACCATATATTTT. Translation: CAAGPESGNTIYF.

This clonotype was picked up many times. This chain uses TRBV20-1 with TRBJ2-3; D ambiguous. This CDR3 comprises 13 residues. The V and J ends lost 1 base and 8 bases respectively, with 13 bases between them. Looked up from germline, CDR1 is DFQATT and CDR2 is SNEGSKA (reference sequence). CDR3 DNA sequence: TGCAGTGCTAGAGGGCCCTCGGTTGGTACGCAGTATTTT. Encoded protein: CSARGPSVGTQYF.

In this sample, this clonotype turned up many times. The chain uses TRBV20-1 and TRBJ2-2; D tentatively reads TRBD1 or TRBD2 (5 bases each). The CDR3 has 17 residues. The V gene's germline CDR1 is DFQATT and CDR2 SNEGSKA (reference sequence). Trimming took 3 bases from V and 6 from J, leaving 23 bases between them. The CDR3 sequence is CSARSSGTGTRSGELFF. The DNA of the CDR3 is TGCAGTGCTAGGTCATCAGGAACCGGGACGAGGTCCGGGGAGCTGTTTTTT.

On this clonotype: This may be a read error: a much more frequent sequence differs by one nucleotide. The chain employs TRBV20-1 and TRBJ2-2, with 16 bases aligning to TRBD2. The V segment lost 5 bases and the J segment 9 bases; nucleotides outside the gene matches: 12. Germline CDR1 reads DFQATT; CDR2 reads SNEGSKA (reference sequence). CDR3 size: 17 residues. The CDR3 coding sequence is TGCAGTGCTCCGGGACTAGCGGGAGGGTTGGGTACCAGGGAGCTGTTTTTT. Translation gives CSAPGLAGGLGTRELFF.

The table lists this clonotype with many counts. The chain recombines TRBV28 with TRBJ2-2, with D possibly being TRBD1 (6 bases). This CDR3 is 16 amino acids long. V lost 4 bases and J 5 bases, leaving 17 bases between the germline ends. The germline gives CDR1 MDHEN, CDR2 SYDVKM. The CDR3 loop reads CASSSPDSRSTGELFF. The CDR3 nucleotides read TGTGCCAGCAGTTCCCCGGACAGTAGGTCAACCGGGGAGCTGTTTTTT.

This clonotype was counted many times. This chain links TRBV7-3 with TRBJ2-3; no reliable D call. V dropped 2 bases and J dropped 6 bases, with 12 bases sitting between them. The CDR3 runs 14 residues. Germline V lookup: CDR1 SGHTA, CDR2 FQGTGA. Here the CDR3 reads CASSLRNEGDTQYF. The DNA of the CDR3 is TGTGCCAGCAGCTTACGAAACGAAGGGGATACGCAGTATTTT.

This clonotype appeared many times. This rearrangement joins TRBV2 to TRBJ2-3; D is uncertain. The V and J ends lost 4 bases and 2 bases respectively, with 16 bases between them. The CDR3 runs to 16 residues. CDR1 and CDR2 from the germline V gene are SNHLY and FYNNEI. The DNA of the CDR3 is TGTGCCAGCAGTGGACGTATGCGAGTCTTCACAGATACGCAGTATTTT. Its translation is CASSGRMRVFTDTQYF.

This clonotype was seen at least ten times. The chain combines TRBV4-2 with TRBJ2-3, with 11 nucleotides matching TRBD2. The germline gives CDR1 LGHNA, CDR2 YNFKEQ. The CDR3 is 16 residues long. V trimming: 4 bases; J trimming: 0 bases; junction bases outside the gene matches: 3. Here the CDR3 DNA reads TGTGCCAGCAGCCCGAGGACTAGCGGGAGCACAGATACGCAGTATTTT. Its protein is CASSPRTSGSTDTQYF.

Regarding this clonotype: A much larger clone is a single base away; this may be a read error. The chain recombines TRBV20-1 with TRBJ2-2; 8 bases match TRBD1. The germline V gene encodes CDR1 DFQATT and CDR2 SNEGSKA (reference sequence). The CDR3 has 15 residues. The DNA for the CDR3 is TGCAGTGCTAGAGATCCGAACAGGGGGACCGGGGAGCTGGTTTTT. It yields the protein CSARDPNRGTGELVF.

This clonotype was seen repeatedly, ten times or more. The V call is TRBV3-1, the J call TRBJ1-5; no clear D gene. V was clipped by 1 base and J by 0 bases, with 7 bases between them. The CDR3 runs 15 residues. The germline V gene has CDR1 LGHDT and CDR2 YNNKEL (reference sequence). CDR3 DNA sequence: TGTGCCAGCAGCCAAGGCGGAAATAGCAATCAGCCCCAGCATTTT. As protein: CASSQGGNSNQPQHF.